The 19 T cell receptor beta chains listed next were all sequenced from one sample in a study of blood T cell repertoires in COVID-19 (dated by TCRdb to about 2020). The method behind the library was the immunoSEQ multiplex PCR assay. TCRdb holds this immuneACCESS table with in-frame rearrangements only. Some clones are missing; in checked studies, unresolved V genes explain under half, and the rest has no known cause. This sample is represented by 250,000 to 400,000 clones; under 90% of them were singletons. Clones ranked in the top ten supply under 3% of the sample. Sample: peripheral blood. These receptors were collected from a woman between 25 and 40 years old with COVID-19, enrolled during active disease.

The chain employs TRBV7-2 and TRBJ2-7; D gene uncertain. Deletions cut 5 bases from V and 0 bases from J, with 11 bases between. The CDR3 length is 14 residues. Germline values: CDR1 SGHTA, CDR2 FQGNSA. CDR3 bases: TGTGCCAGCAGCCAACTACTAAGCTCCTACGAGCAGTACTTC. Encoded protein: CASSQLLSSYEQYF.

The chain joins TRBV9 to TRBJ1-2; 10 bases are a match to TRBD1. The germline V gene has CDR1 SGDLS and CDR2 YYNGEE. The CDR3 totals 15 residues. V lost 4 bases and J lost 2; bases outside the gene matches: 5. The CDR3, as DNA: TGTGCCAGCAGCTTGCCGGGACAGGGGAACTATGGCTACACCTTC. This codes for CASSLPGQGNYGYTF.

The genes are TRBV30 and TRBJ1-6; 9 bases align to TRBD1. This CDR3 contains 14 residues. V was clipped by 4 bases and J by 10 bases; unmatched bases: 8. Germline CDR1 reads GTSNPN; CDR2 reads SVGIG (reference sequence). The CDR3 loop reads CAWTRDRERSPLHF. The DNA for the CDR3 is TGTGCCTGGACTAGGGACAGGGAGAGGTCACCCCTCCACTTT.

The chain recombines TRBV6-5 with TRBJ2-2, with TRBD2 matching over 12 bases. The CDR3 contains 15 residues. Germline V gene sequence: CDR1 MNHEY, CDR2 SVGAGI. The trim removed 7 bases at V and 7 bases at J, leaving 7 bases unmatched. The CDR3 here is CASTLRLAGDGELFF. CDR3 nucleotide sequence: TGTGCCAGCACCCTTAGACTAGCGGGAGACGGGGAGCTGTTTTTT.

The count of this clone is one. This CDR3 reads CASSVYGEETQYF. DNA of the CDR3: TGTGCCAGCAGCGTTTACGGGGAAGAGACCCAGTACTTC. V gene TRBV9 combines with J gene TRBJ2-5; D is possibly TRBD2 (5 bases). Trimming shortened V by 2 bases and J by 3 bases, and 8 bases separated the two germline ends. The CDR3 extends over 13 amino acids. Germline V gene data show CDR1 as SGDLS and CDR2 as YYNGEE.

The rearrangement uses TRBV29-1 and TRBJ1-5; possible D gene TRBD1, 5 bases. V lost 7 bases and J 5 bases, leaving 15 bases between the germline ends. Germline values: CDR1 SQVTM, CDR2 ANQGSEA. This CDR3 contains 13 residues. CDR3 in amino acids: CSALGGGDQPQHF. DNA for the CDR3: TGCAGCGCTTTGGGCGGGGGGGATCAGCCCCAGCATTTT. Variable domain in full (rest from reference TRBV29-1 and TRBJ1-5): SAVISQKPSRDICQRGTSLTIQCQVDSQVTMMFWYRQQPGQSLTLIATANQGSEATYESGFVIDKFPISRPNLTFSTLTVSNMSPEDSSIYLCSALGGGDQPQHFGDGTRLSIL.

V is TRBV30 and J is TRBJ2-6, with 11 bases matching TRBD2. Germline CDR1 reads GTSNPN; CDR2 reads SVGIG (reference sequence). The ends lost 4 bases at V and 0 bases at J; junction bases unmatched: 8. The CDR3 contains 18 residues. The CDR3 here is CAWTRGLAGPSGANVLTF. CDR3 coding DNA: TGTGCCTGGACTCGAGGACTAGCGGGTCCCTCTGGGGCCAACGTCCTGACTTTC.

The chain's CDR3 is CASSPGLYTGELFF. DNA for the CDR3: TGTGCCAGCAGCCCAGGACTTTACACCGGGGAGCTGTTTTTT. This rearrangement joins TRBV7-7 to TRBJ2-2, with D perhaps matching TRBD2 (5 bases). Germline CDR1 SSHAT, CDR2 FNYEAQ (reference sequence). V lost 5 bases to trimming and J lost 3 bases, with 10 bases between them. The CDR3 contains 14 residues. Full variable domain (outside the CDR3, taken from reference TRBV7-7 and TRBJ2-2): GAGVSQSPRYKVTKRGQDVTLRCDPISSHATLYWYQQALGQGPEFLTYFNYEAQPDKSGLPSDRFSAERPEGSISTLTIQRTEQRDSAMYRCASSPGLYTGELFFGEGSRLTVL.

V usage is TRBV28 and J usage is TRBJ1-5, with a weak D call TRBD1 (5 bases). This CDR3 spans 15 amino acids. The germline V gene encodes CDR1 MDHEN and CDR2 SYDVKM. V lost 10 bases and J lost 3, with 19 bases in between. The CDR3 DNA is TGTGCCACCGACGCCGGGGGGGTTTCCAATCAGCCCCAGCATTTT. Translation gives CATDAGGVSNQPQHF.

This rearrangement joins TRBV6-1 to TRBJ2-5, with a possible D match to TRBD1 (6 bases). CDR1 and CDR2 (germline): MNHNS, SASEGT. The CDR3 length is 14 residues. Trimming removed 3 bases at V and 4 bases at J, with 12 bases between. CDR3 region: CASSELRTAETQYF. Here the CDR3 DNA reads TGTGCCAGCAGTGAGCTCCGGACAGCAGAGACCCAGTACTTC.

The J gene is TRBJ1-1, the V gene TRBV7-2; D not resolved. Germline loops: CDR1 SGHTA, CDR2 FQGNSA. CDR3 length: 13 residues. Between the trimmed V and J ends, which lost 6 bases and 0 bases, there was a span of 8 bases. In nucleotides, the CDR3 is TGTGCCAGCAGTGCCGGGGTGAACACTGAAGCTTTCTTT. It is translated as CASSAGVNTEAFF.

The chain recombines TRBV5-4 with TRBJ1-2; D call uncertain. Germline V gene data show CDR1 as SGHNT and CDR2 as YYREEE (reference sequence). V lost 4 bases and J lost 8, with 21 bases in between. The CDR3 length is 15 residues. In nucleotides, the CDR3 is TGTGCCAGCAGCCCCTGGCGAACAGAGAAGGAAGGCTACACCTTC. Its protein product is CASSPWRTEKEGYTF.

V usage is TRBV14 and J usage is TRBJ1-4; 9 positions match TRBD1. The CDR3 spans 14 residues. Trimming cost V 6 bases and J 7 bases; bases outside gene matches: 6. Germline V lookup: CDR1 SGHDN, CDR2 FVKESK. The CDR3 DNA reads TGTGCCAGCAGACAACAGGGGGCGGGTGAAAAACTGTTTTTT. Translated: CASRQQGAGEKLFF.

The rearrangement links TRBV7-3 to TRBJ2-7; TRBD2 matches at 10 bases. The germline V gene has CDR1 SGHTA and CDR2 FQGTGA. Trimming removed 5 bases from V and 5 bases from J; junction bases left unmatched: 9. CDR3 length equals 15 residues. CDR3 amino acids: CASSHKREGHNEQYF. CDR3 in DNA: TGTGCCAGCAGCCACAAGCGGGAGGGCCACAACGAGCAGTACTTC.

V is TRBV18 and J is TRBJ1-1; 8 nucleotides match TRBD1. From germline, CDR1 is KGHSH and CDR2 LQKENI. The CDR3 is 14 amino acids. J gave up 5 bases and V 5 bases, and 7 bases lay outside the gene matches. Written as DNA, the CDR3 is TGTGCCAGCTCAGAAAGCACAGGGGGGACTGAAGCTTTCTTT. Protein product: CASSESTGGTEAFF.

V and J are TRBV7-6 and TRBJ1-4; D unresolved. Trimming removed 1 base at V and 0 bases at J, with 15 bases between. The germline V gene encodes CDR1 SGHVS and CDR2 FNYEAQ. This CDR3 comprises 18 residues. Here the CDR3 reads CASSLGGSSRATNEKLFF. The CDR3 nucleotides are TGTGCCAGCAGCTTAGGTGGTTCTTCGAGGGCAACTAATGAAAAACTGTTTTTT.

This sequence joins TRBV19 and TRBJ2-1; possible D gene TRBD2, 6 bases. Germline V lookup: CDR1 LNHDA, CDR2 SQIVND (reference sequence). The CDR3 extends over 15 amino acids. V was pared by 4 bases and J by 8 bases, with 18 bases between. The CDR3, as DNA: TGTGCCAGTAGTACATGGACTATCTCCGGCTATGAGCAGTTCTTC. Protein: CASSTWTISGYEQFF.

This clone came up once. The CDR3 is CASSGRDRGDYEQYF. The CDR3 DNA follows: TGTGCCAGCAGCGGGCGGGACAGGGGGGACTACGAGCAGTACTTC. The chain is built from TRBV11-2 and TRBJ2-7; 11 bases are shared with TRBD1. J gave up 3 bases and V 5 bases, and 6 bases lay outside the gene matches. The CDR3 spans 15 residues. Germline-derived CDR1 and CDR2 are SGHAT and FQNNGV.

The DNA of the CDR3 is TGTGCCAGCAGTGGTGTTAGACAGGGGGAATCCTACGAGCAGTACTTC. This translates into CASSGVRQGESYEQYF. The rearrangement links TRBV6-1 to TRBJ2-7; 9 bases align to TRBD1. Germline CDR1 MNHNS, CDR2 SASEGT. CDR3 length equals 16 residues. Unmatched junction bases numbered 8, after V lost 4 bases and J lost 1 base.